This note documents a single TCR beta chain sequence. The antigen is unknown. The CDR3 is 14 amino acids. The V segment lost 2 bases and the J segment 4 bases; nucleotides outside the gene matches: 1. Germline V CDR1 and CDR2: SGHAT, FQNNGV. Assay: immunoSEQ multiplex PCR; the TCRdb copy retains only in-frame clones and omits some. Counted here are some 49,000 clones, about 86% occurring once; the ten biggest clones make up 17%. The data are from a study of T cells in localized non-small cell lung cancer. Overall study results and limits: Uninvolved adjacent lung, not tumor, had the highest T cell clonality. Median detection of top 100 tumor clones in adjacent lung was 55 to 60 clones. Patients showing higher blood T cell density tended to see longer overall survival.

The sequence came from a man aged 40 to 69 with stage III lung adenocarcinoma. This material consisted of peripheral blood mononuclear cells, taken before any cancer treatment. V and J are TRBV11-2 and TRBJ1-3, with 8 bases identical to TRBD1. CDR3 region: CASSLNRGGNTIYF. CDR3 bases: TGTGCCAGCAGCTTAAACAGGGGGGGAAACACCATATATTTT.